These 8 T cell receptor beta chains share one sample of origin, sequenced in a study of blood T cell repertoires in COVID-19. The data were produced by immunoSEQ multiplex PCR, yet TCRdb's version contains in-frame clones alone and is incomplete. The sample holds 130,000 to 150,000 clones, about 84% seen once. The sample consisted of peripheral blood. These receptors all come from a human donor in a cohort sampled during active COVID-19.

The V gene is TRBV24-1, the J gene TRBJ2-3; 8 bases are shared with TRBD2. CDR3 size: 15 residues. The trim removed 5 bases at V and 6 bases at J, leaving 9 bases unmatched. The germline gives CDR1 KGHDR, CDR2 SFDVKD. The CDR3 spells CATSVGGGFGDTQYF. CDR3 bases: TGTGCCACCAGTGTTGGCGGGGGGTTTGGGGATACGCAGTATTTT.

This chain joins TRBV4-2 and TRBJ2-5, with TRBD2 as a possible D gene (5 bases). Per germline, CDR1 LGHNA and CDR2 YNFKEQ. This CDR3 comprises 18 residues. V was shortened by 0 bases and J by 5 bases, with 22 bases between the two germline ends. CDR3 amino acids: CASSQDTPGSRNRETQYF. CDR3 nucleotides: TGTGCCAGCAGCCAAGATACCCCGGGGAGTCGGAACCGGGAGACCCAGTACTTC.

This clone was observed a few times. In DNA, the CDR3 is TGTGCCAGCTCACTCGGACAGGGCGGCAATCAGCCCCAGCATTTT. It yields the protein CASSLGQGGNQPQHF. The chain uses TRBV18 and TRBJ1-5; 8 positions agree with TRBD1. Germline V CDR1 and CDR2: KGHSH, LQKENI. V shed 4 bases and J 2 bases; nucleotides not matched to a gene: 4. The CDR3 runs to 15 residues.

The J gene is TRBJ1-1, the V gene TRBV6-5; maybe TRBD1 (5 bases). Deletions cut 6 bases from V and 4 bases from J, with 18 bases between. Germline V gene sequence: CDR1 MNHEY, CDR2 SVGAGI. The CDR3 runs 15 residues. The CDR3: CASSFSERRATEAFF. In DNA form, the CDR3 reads TGTGCCAGCAGCTTTTCGGAGCGCAGGGCCACTGAAGCTTTCTTT.

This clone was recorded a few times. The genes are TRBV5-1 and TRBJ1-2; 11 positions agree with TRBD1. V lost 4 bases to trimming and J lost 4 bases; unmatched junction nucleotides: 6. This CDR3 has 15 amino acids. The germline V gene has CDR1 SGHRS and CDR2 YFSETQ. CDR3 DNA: TGCGCCAGCAGCGAGGGGACAGGGGGGAGCTATGGCTACACCTTC. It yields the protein CASSEGTGGSYGYTF.

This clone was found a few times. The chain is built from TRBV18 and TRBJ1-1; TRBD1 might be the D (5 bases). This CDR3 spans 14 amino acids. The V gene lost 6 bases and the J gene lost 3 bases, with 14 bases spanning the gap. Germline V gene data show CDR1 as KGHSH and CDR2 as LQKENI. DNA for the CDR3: TGTGCCAGCTCCCAAAGTGGAGGGGACACTGAAGCTTTCTTT. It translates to CASSQSGGDTEAFF.

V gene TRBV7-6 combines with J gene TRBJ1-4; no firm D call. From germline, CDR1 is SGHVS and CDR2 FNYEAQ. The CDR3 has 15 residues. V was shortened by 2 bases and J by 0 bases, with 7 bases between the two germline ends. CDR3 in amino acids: CASSLQAATNEKLFF. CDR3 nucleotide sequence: TGTGCCAGCAGCTTACAGGCTGCAACTAATGAAAAACTGTTTTTT. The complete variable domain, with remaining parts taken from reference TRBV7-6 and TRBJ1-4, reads GAGVSQSPRYKVTKRGQDVALRCDPISGHVSLYWYRQALGQGPEFLTYFNYEAQQDKSGLPNDRFSAERPEGSISTLTIQRTEQRDSAMYRCASSLQAATNEKLFFGSGTQLSVL.

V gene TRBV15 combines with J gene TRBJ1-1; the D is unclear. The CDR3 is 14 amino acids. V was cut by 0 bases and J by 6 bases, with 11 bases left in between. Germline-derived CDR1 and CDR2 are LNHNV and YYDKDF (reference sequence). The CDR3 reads CATSRERVPAEAFF. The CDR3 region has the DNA TGTGCCACCAGCAGAGAACGGGTTCCCGCTGAAGCTTTCTTT.